The 27 T cell receptor beta chains in this list originate from one sample, sequenced in a study of shared clonotypes between healthy human individuals. Generated by immunoSEQ multiplex PCR, the TCRdb table keeps only in-frame clones and is missing some. Of around 1 million clones listed, 60% to 85% are singletons. Sequenced input: memory CD4+ T cells sorted from blood. Noted subset: CD45RA-negative fraction. The source of these receptors is a man between 18 and 35 years old in good health.

The table lists this clone with a few counts. The CDR3 DNA reads TGTGCCAGCAGCTCCGACAGGGGGGATCAGCCCCAGCATTTT. This translates into CASSSDRGDQPQHF. The chain employs TRBV11-2 and TRBJ1-5, with 9 bases lining up with TRBD1. The CDR3 covers 14 residues. Trimming removed 4 bases from V and 5 bases from J; junction bases left unmatched: 3. Germline CDR1 SGHAT, CDR2 FQNNGV.

The gene calls are TRBV18 and TRBJ2-1; D remains ambiguous. Deletions cut 0 bases from V and 3 bases from J, with 12 bases between. The CDR3 spans 16 residues. Germline assignment: CDR1 KGHSH and CDR2 LQKENI. The CDR3 protein is CASSPPTHSYYNEQFF. The DNA of the CDR3 is TGTGCCAGCTCACCACCGACTCACTCCTACTACAATGAGCAGTTCTTC.

In this sample, this clone turned up a few times. Other DNA sequences from this sample encode an identical CDR3 as well. This rearrangement joins TRBV18 to TRBJ1-2; unclear D gene. Per germline, CDR1 KGHSH and CDR2 LQKENI. The CDR3 loop spans 13 amino acids. Between the trimmed V and J ends, which lost 2 bases and 4 bases, there was a span of 8 bases. Here the CDR3 reads CASSPEGPYGYTF. Written as DNA, the CDR3 is TGTGCCAGCTCACCAGAGGGTCCCTATGGCTACACCTTC.

The chain recombines TRBV10-2 with TRBJ1-1; D uncertain. The V gene's germline CDR1 is WSHSY and CDR2 SAAADI. The CDR3 runs 16 residues. V was pared by 7 bases and J by 3 bases, with 21 bases between. The CDR3 here is CASNAMANSMDTEAFF. CDR3 coding DNA: TGCGCCAGCAATGCTATGGCTAATTCTATGGACACTGAAGCTTTCTTT.

This clone has a handful of counts. The chain is built from TRBV28 and TRBJ2-4; tentative D call: TRBD2 (5 bases). V gave up 6 bases and J gave up 3 bases, with 12 bases separating them. CDR3 length: 14 amino acids. Germline CDR1 MDHEN, CDR2 SYDVKM. CDR3 sequence (DNA): TGTGCCAGCAGCGTTAGCGTGGTCAAAAACATTCAGTACTTC. This encodes CASSVSVVKNIQYF.

The chain uses TRBV6-1 and TRBJ2-3, with 9 positions matching TRBD1. CDR1 MNHNS and CDR2 SASEGT come from the germline V gene. This CDR3 region has 15 residues. V was pared by 6 bases and J by 4 bases, with 8 bases of the junction left unmatched. The CDR3 bases are TGTGCCAGCAGCCCACAGGGGGCAGTAGCAGATACGCAGTATTTT. Residues: CASSPQGAVADTQYF.

This clone was counted a few times. The V and J genes are TRBV19 and TRBJ1-5; no firm D call. V was trimmed by 5 bases and J by 0 bases, leaving 8 bases between them. Germline V gene lookup returns CDR1 LNHDA and CDR2 SQIVND (reference sequence). The CDR3 sequence is 14 residues long. CDR3 sequence reads: CASSESDSNQPQHF. For the CDR3, the DNA is TGTGCCAGTAGTGAGTCGGATAGCAATCAGCCCCAGCATTTT. The variable domain in full, completed from reference TRBV19 and TRBJ1-5, reads DGGITQSPKYLFRKEGQNVTLSCEQNLNHDAMYWYRQDPGQGLRLIYYSQIVNDFQKGDIAEGYSVSREKKESFPLTVTSAQKNPTAFYLCASSESDSNQPQHFGDGTRLSIL.

The rearrangement links TRBV6-1 to TRBJ1-6; tentatively, D is TRBD1 (5 bases). Trimming removed 8 bases at V and 7 bases at J, with 9 bases between. From germline, CDR1 is MNHNS and CDR2 SASEGT. CDR3 length equals 12 residues. DNA for the CDR3: TGTGCCAGCTGGGGGGGGAATTCACCCCTCCACTTT. Its translation: CASWGGNSPLHF.

On this clone itself: Other DNA sequences from this sample encode an identical CDR3 as well. The J gene is TRBJ1-4, the V gene TRBV18, with no clear D. V shed 2 bases and J shed 1 base, with 5 bases lying between them. Germline V CDR1 and CDR2: KGHSH, LQKENI. The CDR3 totals 14 residues. In DNA form, the CDR3 reads TGTGCCAGCTCACCAGGAATAACTAATGAAAAACTGTTTTTT. This sequence encodes CASSPGITNEKLFF.

V gene TRBV18 combines with J gene TRBJ2-7, with 10 bases identical to TRBD1. V shed 1 base and J 6 bases; nucleotides not matched to a gene: 6. The CDR3 runs to 15 residues. Germline V gene sequence: CDR1 KGHSH, CDR2 LQKENI. The CDR3, as DNA: TGTGCCAGCTCACCACTGGACAGGGGGAGCGGCGAGCAGTACTTC. Translated: CASSPLDRGSGEQYF.

The rearrangement links TRBV11-3 to TRBJ2-1, with unresolved D. This CDR3 has 15 amino acids. The V end was cut by 5 bases, the J end by 0 bases, with 11 bases between. Germline CDR1 and CDR2: SGHNT and YENEEA. This chain's CDR3 is CASSQRGSSYNEQFF. The CDR3 DNA sequence: TGTGCCAGCAGCCAGCGCGGTAGCTCCTACAATGAGCAGTTCTTC.

This chain joins TRBV7-2 and TRBJ1-2; 12 bases line up with TRBD1. This CDR3 comprises 15 residues. Looked up from germline, CDR1 is SGHTA and CDR2 is FQGNSA. Germline trimming cut 5 bases from V and 4 bases from J; bases unmatched to any gene: 5. This CDR3 is CASSPGTGGFYGYTF. Here the CDR3 DNA reads TGTGCCAGCAGCCCGGGGACAGGGGGCTTCTATGGCTACACCTTC.

The genes are TRBV10-3 and TRBJ2-2, with D maybe TRBD2 (6 bases). The CDR3 consists of 12 residues. Germline V gene sequence: CDR1 ENHRY, CDR2 SYGVKD. Trimming took off 11 bases at V and 4 bases at J, with 11 bases between the two ends. Here the CDR3 DNA reads TGTGCCGCATATAGCGGCACCGGGGAGCTGTTTTTT. Amino acids: CAAYSGTGELFF.

The CDR3 DNA follows: TGTGCCAGCAGTTACGTAGCAGGGTACACAGATACGCAGTATTTT. Encoded protein: CASSYVAGYTDTQYF. The chain employs TRBV6-5 and TRBJ2-3; TRBD1 is a possible D gene (5 bases). The CDR3 has 15 residues. The V gene's germline CDR1 is MNHEY and CDR2 SVGAGI. V was clipped by 2 bases and J by 2 bases, with 11 bases between them.

The V and J genes are TRBV10-3 and TRBJ2-7, with D possibly matching TRBD2 (6 bases). The CDR3 consists of 14 residues. The germline V and J ends were trimmed by 6 bases and 3 bases, with 15 bases remaining between them. Germline V lookup: CDR1 ENHRY, CDR2 SYGVKD. The CDR3 region has the DNA TGTGCCATCAGCTCCGGGACGGGGGACTACGAGCAGTACTTC. Its translation is CAISSGTGDYEQYF.

This clone was seen at least ten times. This chain links TRBV7-8 with TRBJ1-4; 10 positions agree with TRBD1. Per germline, CDR1 SGHVS and CDR2 FQNEAQ. With V trimmed by 4 bases and J by 8 bases, 7 bases remained unmatched. There are 15 residues in the CDR3. For the CDR3, the DNA is TGTGCCAGCAGCTCGCGGACAGGGGGAAGCGAAAAACTGTTTTTT. Its protein is CASSSRTGGSEKLFF.

V gene TRBV6-1 combines with J gene TRBJ1-1; D gene uncertain. CDR3 size: 12 residues. The germline gives CDR1 MNHNS, CDR2 SASEGT. Trimming left V 10 bases short and J 1 base short, with 10 bases between. CDR3 residues: CATHGGNTEAFF. The CDR3 DNA reads TGTGCCACCCATGGTGGGAACACTGAAGCTTTCTTT.

The V and J genes are TRBV21-1 and TRBJ2-4; the D call of TRBD2 is as the table states it, not checked on the DNA. TRBV21-1 is a recognized pseudogene. The length of the CDR3 is 14 residues. Written as DNA, the CDR3 is TGTGCCAGCCCAGAGGGGGGGGCCAAAAACATTCAGTACTTC. Translated, it gives CASPEGGAKNIQYF.

This chain links TRBV4-1 with TRBJ1-4; D is ambiguous. Trimming shortened V by 3 bases and J by 4 bases, and 12 bases separated the two germline ends. This CDR3 contains 15 residues. Germline V gene data show CDR1 as MGHRA and CDR2 as YSYEKL. The CDR3 loop reads CASSHLAGYNEKLFF. DNA of the CDR3: TGCGCCAGCAGCCACCTGGCGGGGTATAATGAAAAACTGTTTTTT.

The chain is built from TRBV9 and TRBJ2-3; D may match TRBD1 or TRBD2 (5 bases each). The CDR3 is made up of 16 amino acids. Germline loops: CDR1 SGDLS, CDR2 YYNGEE. V was cut by 3 bases and J by 1 base, with 15 bases left in between. CDR3 loop: CASSAPGTKGTDTQYF. The DNA of the CDR3 is TGTGCCAGCAGCGCCCCCGGGACGAAGGGCACAGATACGCAGTATTTT.

This clone was counted between two and nine times. The chain uses TRBV28 and TRBJ1-1; TRBD1 might be the D (5 bases). Trimming pared 8 bases from V and 2 bases from J, leaving 15 bases between. Looked up from germline, CDR1 is MDHEN and CDR2 is SYDVKM. The CDR3 length is 14 residues. This CDR3 is CASGEWGVNTEAFF. Here the CDR3 DNA reads TGTGCCAGCGGGGAGTGGGGGGTAAACACTGAAGCTTTCTTT.

The chain joins TRBV6-1 to TRBJ1-3; D perhaps matches TRBD1 (6 bases). V was trimmed by 2 bases and J by 0 bases, leaving 11 bases between them. CDR1 and CDR2 (germline): MNHNS, SASEGT. The CDR3 length is 16 residues. DNA of the CDR3: TGTGCCAGCAGTGAAACGACAGGCCTCTCTGGAAACACCATATATTTT. Protein product: CASSETTGLSGNTIYF.

The V gene is TRBV27, the J gene TRBJ2-1; 7 bases line up with TRBD2. After removal of 2 bases from V and 9 bases from J, the junction contained 7 bases not matched to a gene. The CDR3 sequence is 14 residues long. Germline CDR1 and CDR2: MNHEY and SMNVEV (reference sequence). CDR3 coding DNA: TGTGCCAGCAGTTTAGTTCTAGCGGTTGGTGAGCAGTTCTTC. It translates to CASSLVLAVGEQFF.

The chain carries TRBV5-4 and TRBJ2-5; no reliable D call. CDR1 is SGHNT, CDR2 YYREEE, per germline (reference sequence). The V end was cut by 3 bases, the J end by 2 bases, with 8 bases between. This CDR3 comprises 13 residues. The CDR3 loop reads CASSSSVQETQYF. As DNA, the CDR3 is TGTGCCAGCAGCTCCTCCGTACAAGAGACCCAGTACTTC.

V and J are TRBV15 and TRBJ2-7; TRBD2 matches 9 bases. This CDR3 spans 16 amino acids. The germline CDR1 and CDR2 sequences are LNHNV and YYDKDF (reference sequence). V dropped 0 bases and J dropped 2; count of bases not matched to a gene: 5. The CDR3 loop reads CATSRDSQRGAYEQYF. CDR3 nucleotide sequence: TGTGCCACCAGCAGAGATTCCCAGCGGGGGGCCTACGAGCAGTACTTC.

This chain links TRBV6-5 with TRBJ1-1, with D possibly TRBD1 on 5 matching bases. This CDR3 is built from 15 residues. V was cut by 7 bases and J by 7 bases, with 22 bases left in between. Germline V gene lookup returns CDR1 MNHEY and CDR2 SVGAGI. CDR3 sequence reads: CASTRSVAGPHEAFF. The CDR3 DNA is TGTGCCAGCACCAGGTCGGTGGCGGGACCTCATGAAGCTTTCTTT.

The chain couples TRBV5-1 to TRBJ2-5, with a possible D match to TRBD2 (7 bases). Germline CDR1 reads SGHRS; CDR2 reads YFSETQ. Trimming removed 7 bases at V and 3 bases at J, with 16 bases between. The CDR3 runs to 14 residues. CDR3 nucleotides: TGCGCCAGCGGTAGGGGGGGCGCGGAAGAGACCCAGTACTTC. It is translated as CASGRGGAEETQYF.